This TCR beta chain comes out of a study of blood T cell repertoires in COVID-19. Assay: immunoSEQ multiplex PCR; the TCRdb copy retains only in-frame clones and omits some. This sample has 150,000 to 200,000 clones, with around 84% found just once. The sample holds one count of this clone. The V and J ends lost 1 base and 9 bases respectively, with 7 bases between them. Germline V CDR1 and CDR2: MGHRA, YSYEKL. The length of the CDR3 is 12 residues. The source material was peripheral blood. The clonotype comes from a human donor with acute or convalescent COVID-19. The donor label of this sample is uncertain. The gene calls are TRBV4-1 and TRBJ1-5; no firm D call. CDR3 protein: CASSQVSGPQHF. CDR3 coding DNA: TGCGCCAGCAGCCAAGTGTCGGGGCCCCAGCATTTT.